These 10 T cell receptor beta chains came from one sample sequenced in a study of blood T cell repertoires in COVID-19. Sequencing used immunoSEQ multiplex PCR; TCRdb keeps in-frame clones, though not all of them. This sample carries about 140,000 clones, approximately 88% of them seen once, and the ten largest clones take approximately 5.3%. Sequencing was performed on PBMCs or T cells enriched from blood (not recorded which). The receptors originated from a man between 65 and 85 years old who had been exposed to COVID-19.

The chain links TRBV18 to TRBJ2-5; 8 bases line up with TRBD2. The germline gives CDR1 KGHSH, CDR2 LQKENI. The CDR3 sequence is 14 residues long. V dropped 0 bases and J dropped 5; count of bases not matched to a gene: 2. CDR3 nucleotide sequence: TGTGCCAGCTCACCACCTAGCGGGACTGAGACCCAGTACTTC. This sequence encodes CASSPPSGTETQYF.

The rearrangement uses TRBV7-9 and TRBJ2-7; D is unclear. The CDR3 covers 13 residues. The V and J ends lost 7 bases and 1 base respectively, with 11 bases between them. The V gene's germline CDR1 is SEHNR and CDR2 FQNEAQ (reference sequence). The DNA for the CDR3 is TGTGCCAGCACGACTGTCGATTCCTACGAGCAGTACTTC. It encodes CASTTVDSYEQYF.

This chain links TRBV29-1 with TRBJ1-2, with D unclear. CDR3 size: 12 residues. Germline loops: CDR1 SQVTM, CDR2 ANQGSEA. With 4 bases removed from V and 0 bases from J, the gap between germline ends came to 6 bases. DNA of the CDR3: TGCAGCGTTGGAGGTTCTAACTATGGCTACACCTTC. This sequence encodes CSVGGSNYGYTF.

The genes are TRBV5-5 and TRBJ1-3; D is ambiguous. Germline V lookup: CDR1 SGHKS, CDR2 YYEKEE (reference sequence). The CDR3 consists of 18 residues. V was pared by 0 bases and J by 5 bases, with 21 bases between. The CDR3 coding sequence is TGTGCCAGCAGCTTGGACAGCCCTCGTCCGGTTGAAAGAAACACCATATATTTT. Encoded protein: CASSLDSPRPVERNTIYF.

The V call is TRBV9, the J call TRBJ2-1; maybe TRBD2 (6 bases). The CDR3 runs to 15 residues. Germline V gives CDR1 SGDLS, CDR2 YYNGEE. Trimming cost V 0 bases and J 2 bases, with 9 bases left between them. The CDR3 region has the DNA TGTGCCAGCAGCGTAGATCGCGGGGCCTACAATGAGCAGTTCTTC. Translated, it gives CASSVDRGAYNEQFF.

The chain carries TRBV7-2 and TRBJ2-2; 9 bases match TRBD2. The CDR3 sequence is 15 residues long. The germline CDR1 and CDR2 sequences are SGHTA and FQGNSA. V gave up 5 bases and J gave up 6 bases; unmatched junction bases: 7. The CDR3 is CASSPQGLAPGELFF. CDR3 DNA: TGTGCCAGCAGCCCCCAGGGACTAGCTCCCGGGGAGCTGTTTTTT.

In its sample, this clone was seen once. The chain combines TRBV7-2 with TRBJ2-7; TRBD2 matches at 9 bases. Per the germline V gene, CDR1 is SGHTA and CDR2 is FQGNSA. The CDR3 is made up of 14 amino acids. V lost 6 bases to trimming and J lost 0 bases; unmatched junction nucleotides: 3. CDR3 DNA sequence: TGTGCCAGCAGTCATAGCGGGAGCTCCTACGAGCAGTACTTC. Translation: CASSHSGSSYEQYF.

The V and J genes are TRBV3-1 (or the pseudogene TRBV3-2) and TRBJ2-5, with D tentatively TRBD1 (6 bases). Germline CDR1 reads LGHDT; CDR2 reads YNNKEL (reference sequence). The CDR3 contains 13 residues. Trimming took off 6 bases at V and 5 bases at J, with 13 bases between the two ends. The DNA of the CDR3 is TGTGCCAGCAGACCAACAGGGTCCGAGACCCAGTACTTC. Its protein is CASRPTGSETQYF.

This clone has only a few counts. This chain joins TRBV2 and TRBJ2-7; 8 nucleotides line up with TRBD1. Germline V gene sequence: CDR1 SNHLY, CDR2 FYNNEI. This CDR3 contains 12 residues. J lost 6 bases, V lost 5 bases, and 3 bases had no gene match. CDR3 in amino acids: CASSQTGAEQYF. CDR3 in DNA: TGTGCCAGCAGTCAGACAGGGGCCGAGCAGTACTTC. Based on the CDR3 plus reference TRBV2 and TRBJ2-7, the full variable domain is EPEVTQTPSHQVTQMGQEVILRCVPISNHLYFYWYRQILGQKVEFLVSFYNNEISEKSEIFDDQFSVERPDGSNFTLKIRSTKLEDSAMYFCASSQTGAEQYFGPGTRLTVT.

The genes are TRBV24-1 and TRBJ2-2, with D hard to call. The CDR3 length is 15 residues. V lost 3 bases and J lost 4, with 11 bases in between. The germline V gene has CDR1 KGHDR and CDR2 SFDVKD. The CDR3 nucleotides read TGTGCCACCAGTGATCCTCAGACACGCACCGGGGAGCTGTTTTTT. Translated, it gives CATSDPQTRTGELFF.